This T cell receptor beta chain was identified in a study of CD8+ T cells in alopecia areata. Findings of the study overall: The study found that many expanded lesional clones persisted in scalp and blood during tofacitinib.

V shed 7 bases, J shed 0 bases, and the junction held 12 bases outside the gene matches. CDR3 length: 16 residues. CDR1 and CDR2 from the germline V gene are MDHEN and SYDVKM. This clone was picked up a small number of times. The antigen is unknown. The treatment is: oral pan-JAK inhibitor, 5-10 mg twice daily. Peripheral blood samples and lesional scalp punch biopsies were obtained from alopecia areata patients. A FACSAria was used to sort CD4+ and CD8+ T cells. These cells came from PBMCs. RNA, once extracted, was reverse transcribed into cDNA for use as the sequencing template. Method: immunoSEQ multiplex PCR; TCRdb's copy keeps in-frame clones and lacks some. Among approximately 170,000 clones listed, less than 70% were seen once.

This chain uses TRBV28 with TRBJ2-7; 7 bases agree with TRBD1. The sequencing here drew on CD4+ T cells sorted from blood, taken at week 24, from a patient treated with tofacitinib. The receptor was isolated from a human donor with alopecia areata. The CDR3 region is CASTSTGVQVSYEQYF. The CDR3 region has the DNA TGTGCCAGCACCTCAACAGGGGTCCAAGTCTCCTACGAGCAGTACTTC.